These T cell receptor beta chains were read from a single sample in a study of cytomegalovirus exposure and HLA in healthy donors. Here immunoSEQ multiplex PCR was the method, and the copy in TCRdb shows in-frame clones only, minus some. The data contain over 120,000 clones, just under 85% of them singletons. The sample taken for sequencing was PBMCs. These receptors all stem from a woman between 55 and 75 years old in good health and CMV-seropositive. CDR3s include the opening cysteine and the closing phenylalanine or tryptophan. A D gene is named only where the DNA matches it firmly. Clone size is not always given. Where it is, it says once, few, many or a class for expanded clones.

CSVSRPLGSEQFF	TGCAGCGTTTCGAGGCCCCTTGGGAGTGAGCAGTTCTTC	-	TRBJ2-1	TRBV29-1	-
CASSLGTGDSGANVLTF	TGTGCCAGCAGTTTAGGGACAGGGGACTCTGGGGCCAACGTCCTGACTTTC	-	TRBJ2-6	TRBV28	TRBD1
CASSYDRGSYEQYF	TGTGCCAGCAGTTACGACAGGGGGTCCTACGAGCAGTACTTC	-	TRBJ2-7	TRBV7-9	TRBD1
CAISPHWGVVENQPQHF	TGTGCCATCAGTCCCCATTGGGGGGTGGTAGAGAATCAGCCCCAGCATTTT	-	TRBJ1-5	TRBV10-3	-
CAWSVDREGDTQYF	TGTGCCTGGAGTGTGGATCGGGAGGGAGATACGCAGTATTTT	-	TRBJ2-3	TRBV30	TRBD2
CASRQTGGTEAFF	TGTGCCAGCAGGCAGACAGGGGGTACTGAAGCTTTCTTT	-	TRBJ1-1	TRBV7-3	TRBD1
CASSLQGENTGELFF	TGCGCCAGCAGCTTGCAGGGGGAAAACACCGGGGAGCTGTTTTTT	-	TRBJ2-2	TRBV5-1	TRBD1
CASSQTQGLVNEKLFF	TGTGCCAGCAGTCAAACACAGGGGTTGGTTAATGAAAAACTGTTTTTT	-	TRBJ1-4	TRBV25-1	TRBD1
CASRFALEGEQFF	TGTGCCAGCAGATTTGCCCTGGAGGGTGAGCAGTTCTTC	-	TRBJ2-1	TRBV5-4	-
CSVYKTSGRATADTQYF	TGCAGCGTGTATAAGACTAGCGGGAGGGCCACAGCAGATACGCAGTATTTT	-	TRBJ2-3	TRBV29-1	TRBD2
CASSFRTSGRAEQYF	TGTGCCAGCAGTTTCCGGACTAGCGGGAGGGCCGAGCAGTACTTC	-	TRBJ2-7	TRBV6-5	TRBD2
CASSLLVNGYTF	TGCGCCAGCAGCTTACTTGTCAATGGCTACACCTTC	-	TRBJ1-2	TRBV5-1	-
CASSPWEDLNTGELFF	TGTGCCAGCAGCCCTTGGGAGGACCTGAACACCGGGGAGCTGTTTTTT	-	TRBJ2-2	TRBV7-9	-
CASSEPGTGNQPQHF	TGTGCCAGCAGTGAACCGGGGACAGGTAATCAGCCCCAGCATTTT	few	TRBJ1-5	TRBV25-1	TRBD1
CASSAQEDGSYEQYF	TGTGCCAGCAGCGCCCAGGAGGACGGCTCCTACGAGCAGTACTTC	-	TRBJ2-7	TRBV9	-
CASSLTGSGYTF	TGTGCCAGCAGCTTAACAGGGAGTGGCTACACCTTC	-	TRBJ1-2	TRBV7-2	-
CASKAGGNLYQETQYF	TGTGCCAGCAAGGCGGGAGGGAACTTGTACCAAGAGACCCAGTACTTC	-	TRBJ2-5	TRBV2	TRBD2
CSVHGDLTYEQYF	TGCAGCGTTCACGGGGATTTAACCTACGAGCAGTACTTC	-	TRBJ2-7	TRBV29-1	-
CASSEQGVPYNEQFF	TGTGCCAGCAGCGAACAGGGGGTTCCTTACAATGAGCAGTTCTTC	-	TRBJ2-1	TRBV9	TRBD1
CASSILQGIYGYTF	TGTGCCAGTAGTATTCTACAGGGGATCTATGGCTACACCTTC	-	TRBJ1-2	TRBV19	TRBD1
CASRREPTAKEAFF	TGCGCCAGCAGGAGAGAACCCACAGCTAAAGAAGCTTTCTTT	few	TRBJ1-1	TRBV4-1	-
CASRAGYGYTF	TGTGCCAGCAGGGCAGGGTATGGCTACACCTTC	once	TRBJ1-2	TRBV11-2	-
CASSIWTSGPSSYNEQFF	TGTGCCAGTAGTATTTGGACTAGCGGTCCGAGCTCCTACAATGAGCAGTTCTTC	-	TRBJ2-1	TRBV19	TRBD2
CATTHSGRQYF	TGTGCCACTACCCATTCGGGGAGGCAGTATTTT	-	TRBJ2-3	TRBV30	-
CASSEAPGGYEQYF	TGTGCCAGCAGTGAAGCGCCGGGGGGCTACGAGCAGTACTTC	-	TRBJ2-7	TRBV6-1	TRBD2
CASSLGLAGAENEQFF	TGTGCCAGCAGTTTGGGACTAGCGGGAGCCGAAAATGAGCAGTTCTTC	-	TRBJ2-1	TRBV28	TRBD2
CASSLAGGLTYEQYF	TGTGCCAGCAGTCTGGCGGGAGGTTTGACCTACGAGCAGTACTTC	-	TRBJ2-7	TRBV6-1	TRBD2
CASSLGQGSYEQYF	TGTGCCAGCAGCTTGGGACAGGGATCCTACGAGCAGTACTTC	-	TRBJ2-7	TRBV9	TRBD1
CASSQKTGSTDTQYF	TGCGCCAGCAGCCAAAAGACAGGCAGCACAGATACGCAGTATTTT	-	TRBJ2-3	TRBV4-3	-
CSVVPGPEAFF	TGCAGCGTTGTTCCAGGGCCTGAAGCTTTCTTT	few	TRBJ1-1	TRBV29-1	-
CASSQDPRGGTDTQYF	TGCGCCAGCAGCCAAGACCCCCGGGGGGGCACAGATACGCAGTATTTT	-	TRBJ2-3	TRBV4-3	TRBD2
CASSLPSRQGISYNEQFF	TGTGCCAGCAGCTTACCATCTCGACAGGGAATATCCTACAATGAGCAGTTCTTC	-	TRBJ2-1	TRBV7-9	TRBD1
CASSQDALVIGIQYF	TGTGCCAGCAGCCAAGACGCACTAGTAATTGGCATTCAGTACTTC	-	TRBJ2-4	TRBV4-2	-